The next 8 T cell receptor beta chains were all read from a single sample in a study of T cell responses to AZD1222 COVID-19 vaccine (dated by TCRdb to the early 2020s). The library came from the immunoSEQ multiplex PCR assay. In its TCRdb copy, this immuneACCESS table keeps in-frame sequences only and misses some clones. Where compared with another copy, unresolved V genes explain less than half of these, and the others have no known cause. The sample data list about 120,000 clones, and roughly 86% of these were observed just once. The leading ten clones occupy 2.5% to 3.5% of the sample. In the paper's terms, the time point label means: about 28 days (+/-7) after the second vaccine dose. Sequences were derived from peripheral blood, sampled 28 days after the second AZD1222 dose. Receptors originate from an adult who received the AZD1222 COVID-19 vaccine.

The chain combines TRBV5-1 with TRBJ2-1, with D possibly matching TRBD2 (6 bases). Deletions cut 0 bases from V and 2 bases from J, with 6 bases between. The V gene's germline CDR1 is SGHRS and CDR2 YFSETQ. The CDR3 contains 14 residues. The CDR3 DNA reads TGCGCCAGCAGCTTGGCGGGGGCCTACAATGAGCAGTTCTTC. Translating it yields CASSLAGAYNEQFF.

The chain carries TRBV2 and TRBJ2-5; either TRBD1 or TRBD2 may fit D (5 bases each). Trimming shortened V by 4 bases and J by 4 bases, and 10 bases separated the two germline ends. This CDR3 has 13 residues. Germline lookup yields CDR1 SNHLY and CDR2 FYNNEI. CDR3 nucleotides: TGTGCCAGCAGTGGGGGGACGGGAGAGACCCAGTACTTC. Protein sequence: CASSGGTGETQYF.

The rearrangement links TRBV6-5 to TRBJ2-7; possibly TRBD1 for D (5 bases). Germline V gene lookup returns CDR1 MNHEY and CDR2 SVGAGI. V lost 5 bases, J lost 3 bases, and 11 bases lay in between. CDR3 size: 13 residues. CDR3 sequence reads: CASSPGQIYEQYF. CDR3 DNA: TGTGCCAGCAGTCCCGGACAAATCTACGAGCAGTACTTC.

Of note for this clone: One junction end disagrees with the germline gene, perhaps due to a read error. V is TRBV5-4 and J is TRBJ2-1, with D possibly matching TRBD2 (5 bases). CDR3 length: 12 residues. The germline gives CDR1 SGHNT, CDR2 YYREEE (reference sequence). The CDR3 sequence is CASSYDYDEQFF. Here the CDR3 DNA reads TGTGCCAGCAGCTACGACTACGATGAGCAGTTCTTC. The complete variable domain, with remaining parts taken from reference TRBV5-4 and TRBJ2-1, reads ETGVTQSPTHLIKTRGQQVTLRCSSQSGHNTVSWYQQALGQGPQFIFQYYREEENGRGNFPPRFSGLQFPNYSSELNVNALELDDSALYLCASSYDYDEQFFGPGTRLTVL.

This chain uses TRBV6-5 with TRBJ1-1, with TRBD1 matching 7 bases. The CDR3 runs to 14 residues. Germline V gives CDR1 MNHEY, CDR2 SVGAGI. The V and J ends lost 6 bases and 2 bases, in that order; junction bases with no gene match: 6. This chain's CDR3 is CASSDRDSNTEAFF. The CDR3 DNA reads as TGTGCCAGCAGCGACCGGGACAGCAACACTGAAGCTTTCTTT.

This clone is a singleton in its sample. The chain uses TRBV7-8 and TRBJ1-5; D is undetermined. The V and J ends lost 2 bases and 6 bases respectively, with 8 bases between them. The CDR3 is made up of 13 amino acids. From germline, CDR1 is SGHVS and CDR2 FQNEAQ. The CDR3 reads CASSLSGSQPQHF. For the CDR3, the DNA is TGTGCCAGCAGCTTATCGGGGAGTCAGCCCCAGCATTTT. Complete variable domain (other parts from reference TRBV7-8 and TRBJ1-5): GAGVSQSPRYKVAKRGQDVALRCDPISGHVSLFWYQQALGQGPEFLTYFQNEAQLDKSGLPSDRFFAERPEGSVSTLKIQRTQQEDSAVYLCASSLSGSQPQHFGDGTRLSIL.

V gene TRBV28 combines with J gene TRBJ1-6; D not certain. Germline loops: CDR1 MDHEN, CDR2 SYDVKM. V lost 7 bases to trimming and J lost 9 bases, with 16 bases between them. CDR3 size: 14 residues. The DNA for the CDR3 is TGTGCCAGCACCCCCGGATCCCGGGGTTCACCCCTCCACTTT. Translating gives CASTPGSRGSPLHF.

This sequence joins TRBV28 and TRBJ1-5; no clear D gene. V shed 2 bases and J shed 2 bases, with 10 bases lying between them. The V gene's germline CDR1 is MDHEN and CDR2 SYDVKM. This CDR3 contains 15 residues. The DNA of the CDR3 is TGTGCCAGCAGTTTAGTGGGTATTGGCAATCAGCCCCAGCATTTT. Translation gives CASSLVGIGNQPQHF.